These 2 T cell receptor beta chains were all obtained from the same sample, sequenced in a study of T cell responses to AZD1222 COVID-19 vaccine. Only in-frame clones appear in the TCRdb table, and some are missing; sequencing was by immunoSEQ multiplex PCR. The table has 100,000 to 150,000 clones, 90% seen once; the top ten hold 6.9%. This specimen was peripheral blood, taken on day 0 of AZD1222 vaccination. These receptor sequences come from an adult in good health.

This clone occurred a few times. J is TRBJ2-7 and V is TRBV7-9; D not resolved. The CDR3 spans 13 residues. Germline loops: CDR1 SEHNR, CDR2 FQNEAQ (reference sequence). Trimming pared 5 bases from V and 3 bases from J, leaving 11 bases between. CDR3 sequence (DNA): TGTGCCAGCAGCACAACTCAGGACTACGAGCAGTACTTC. Translation: CASSTTQDYEQYF.

This chain connects TRBV4-1 to TRBJ1-3, with 10 positions matching TRBD1. V dropped 5 bases and J dropped 0; count of bases not matched to a gene: 13. The germline CDR1 and CDR2 sequences are MGHRA and YSYEKL. The CDR3 spans 19 residues. The CDR3 loop is CASSIRDRGSVSSGNTIYF. In DNA, the CDR3 is TGCGCCAGCAGCATACGGGACAGGGGTTCGGTTAGCTCTGGAAACACCATATATTTT.